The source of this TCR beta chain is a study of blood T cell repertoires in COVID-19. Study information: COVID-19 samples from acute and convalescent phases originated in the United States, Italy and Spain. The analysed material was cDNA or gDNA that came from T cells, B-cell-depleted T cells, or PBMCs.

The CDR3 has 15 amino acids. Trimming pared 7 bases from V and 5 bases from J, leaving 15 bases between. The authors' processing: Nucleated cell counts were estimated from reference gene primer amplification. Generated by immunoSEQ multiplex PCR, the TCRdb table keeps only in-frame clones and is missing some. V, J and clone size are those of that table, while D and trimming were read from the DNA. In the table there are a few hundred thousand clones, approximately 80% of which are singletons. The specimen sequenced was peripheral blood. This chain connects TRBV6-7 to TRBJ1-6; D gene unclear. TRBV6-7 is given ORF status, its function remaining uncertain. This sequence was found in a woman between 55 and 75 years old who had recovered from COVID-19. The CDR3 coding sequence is TGTGCCAGCACAGCCACGGACGGGAATAATTCACCCCTCCACTTT. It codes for CASTATDGNNSPLHF.